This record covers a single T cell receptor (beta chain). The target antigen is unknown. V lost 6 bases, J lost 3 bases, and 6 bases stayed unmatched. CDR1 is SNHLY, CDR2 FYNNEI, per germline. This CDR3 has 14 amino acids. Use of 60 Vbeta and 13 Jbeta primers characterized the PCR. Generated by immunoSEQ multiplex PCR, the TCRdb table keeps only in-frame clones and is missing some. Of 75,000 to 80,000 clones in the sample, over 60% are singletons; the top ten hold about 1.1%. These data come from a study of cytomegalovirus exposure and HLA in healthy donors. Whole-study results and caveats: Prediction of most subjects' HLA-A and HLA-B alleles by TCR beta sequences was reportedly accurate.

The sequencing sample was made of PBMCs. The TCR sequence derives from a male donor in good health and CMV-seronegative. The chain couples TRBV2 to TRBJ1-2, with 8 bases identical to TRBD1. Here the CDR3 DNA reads TGTGCCAGCAGGGCCGGGACAGGAGACTATGGCTACACCTTC. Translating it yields CASRAGTGDYGYTF.